The 29 T cell receptor beta chains in this list originate from one sample, sequenced in a study of blood T cell repertoires in COVID-19. The method was immunoSEQ multiplex PCR; TCRdb's version includes in-frame clones alone and lacks a portion of them. The sample includes 65,000 to 70,000 clones, over 70% of them seen just once. Material: peripheral blood. The origin of the receptors is a man aged 45-60 years with active COVID-19.

V is TRBV24-1 and J is TRBJ2-2, with 7 bases fitting TRBD2. The CDR3 runs 17 residues. Germline loops: CDR1 KGHDR, CDR2 SFDVKD. The V segment lost 4 bases and the J segment 6 bases; nucleotides outside the gene matches: 13. This CDR3 is CATSDPTAREEAGELFF. The CDR3 nucleotides read TGTGCCACCAGTGACCCAACGGCCCGGGAGGAGGCCGGGGAGCTGTTTTTT.

This chain links TRBV21-1 with TRBJ2-3; the D call of TRBD1 is as the table states it, not checked on the DNA. TRBV21-1 represents a pseudogene. The CDR3 contains 17 residues. The chain's CDR3 is CASSQGLGNPSTDTQYF. The CDR3 DNA is TGTGCCAGCAGCCAGGGGCTGGGAAACCCTAGCACAGATACGCAGTATTTT.

This chain joins TRBV4-3 and TRBJ2-2, with 8 bases aligning to TRBD1. J gave up 0 bases and V 3 bases, and 3 bases lay outside the gene matches. The CDR3 has 16 amino acids. Germline V CDR1 and CDR2: LGHNA, YSLEER. The CDR3 DNA reads as TGCGCCAGCAGCCAGGAGACAGGGGCGAACACCGGGGAGCTGTTTTTT. Protein: CASSQETGANTGELFF.

This rearrangement joins TRBV4-2 to TRBJ2-7; TRBD2 agrees at 9 bases. CDR3 length: 16 residues. The junction had 7 bases not matched to a gene; V was cut back by 0 bases and J by 4 bases. The germline V gene encodes CDR1 LGHNA and CDR2 YNFKEQ. CDR3 nucleotides: TGTGCCAGCAGCCAAGATGGGGCGGGAGGGCCGTACGAGCAGTACTTC. As protein: CASSQDGAGGPYEQYF.

This chain uses TRBV3-1 (or the pseudogene TRBV3-2) with TRBJ2-3; TRBD2 matches at 8 bases. This CDR3 spans 16 amino acids. Looked up from germline, CDR1 is LGHDT and CDR2 is YNNKEL (reference sequence). The V segment lost 3 bases and the J segment 1 base; nucleotides outside the gene matches: 6. Here the CDR3 DNA reads TGTGCCAGCAGCCAGTTGGGACTAGGTGGCACAGATACGCAGTATTTT. Encoded protein: CASSQLGLGGTDTQYF.

The V call is TRBV18, the J call TRBJ1-1, with D possibly being TRBD1 (6 bases). With 3 bases removed from V and 7 bases from J, the gap between germline ends came to 12 bases. The CDR3 totals 13 residues. Germline V CDR1 and CDR2: KGHSH, LQKENI. Here the CDR3 DNA reads TGTGCCAGCTCACCCGACAGGTACAGTGAAGCTTTCTTT. Translated: CASSPDRYSEAFF.

The rearrangement uses TRBV13 and TRBJ1-2, with D perhaps matching TRBD1 (5 bases). Trimming took 0 bases from V and 2 from J, leaving 10 bases between them. The CDR3 contains 15 residues. Looked up from germline, CDR1 is PRHDT and CDR2 is FYEKMQ (reference sequence). The CDR3 sequence: CASSLGQGTNYGYTF. Here the CDR3 DNA reads TGTGCCAGCAGCTTAGGTCAGGGTACGAACTATGGCTACACCTTC.

This chain joins TRBV18 and TRBJ1-4, with D perhaps matching TRBD1 (6 bases). V was trimmed by 3 bases and J by 3 bases, leaving 14 bases between them. CDR1 and CDR2 from the germline V gene are KGHSH and LQKENI. The CDR3 extends over 16 amino acids. In DNA form, the CDR3 reads TGTGCCAGCTCACCGCTAGAGCGGACAGCTAATGAAAAACTGTTTTTT. It encodes CASSPLERTANEKLFF.

The chain uses TRBV27 and TRBJ2-7; 11 bases are a match to TRBD1. The length of the CDR3 is 14 residues. V was clipped by 7 bases and J by 3 bases; unmatched bases: 5. CDR1 and CDR2 from the germline V gene are MNHEY and SMNVEV (reference sequence). Here the CDR3 reads CASKPGTGGYEQYF. CDR3 DNA sequence: TGTGCCAGCAAACCCGGGACAGGGGGCTACGAGCAGTACTTC.

The chain combines TRBV25-1 with TRBJ2-1, with D tentatively TRBD2 (5 bases). Germline V gene sequence: CDR1 MGHDK, CDR2 SYGVNS. This CDR3 contains 11 residues. The V end lost 4 bases, the J end lost 9 bases, and 7 bases lay between the germline ends. The CDR3 region has the DNA TGTGCCAGCAGTGTCAGCGGTGAGCAGTTCTTC. It translates to CASSVSGEQFF.

This sequence joins TRBV12-3 or TRBV12-4 and TRBJ1-5; D remains unclear. The CDR3 totals 13 residues. Trimming stripped 2 bases from V and 4 bases from J, with 6 bases between. The CDR3 region is CASSLTVNQPQHF. Here the CDR3 DNA reads TGTGCCAGCAGTTTAACAGTTAATCAGCCCCAGCATTTT.

The rearrangement uses TRBV12-5 and TRBJ2-1; tentative D call: TRBD1 (6 bases). Germline V gives CDR1 LGHNT, CDR2 FRNRAP. The CDR3 has 12 amino acids. V was pared by 6 bases and J by 9 bases, with 12 bases between. DNA for the CDR3: TGTGCTAGTGGGTGGGGACAAGGTGAGCAGTTCTTC. This sequence encodes CASGWGQGEQFF. Complete variable domain (other parts from reference TRBV12-5 and TRBJ2-1): DARVTQTPRHKVTEMGQEVTMRCQPILGHNTVFWYRQTMMQGLELLAYFRNRAPLDDSGMPKDRFSAEMPDATLATLKIQPSEPRDSAVYFCASGWGQGEQFFGPGTRLTVL.

This chain links TRBV28 with TRBJ2-7; TRBD1 agrees at 7 bases. In germline, CDR1 is MDHEN, CDR2 SYDVKM. This CDR3 has 14 residues. The V and J ends lost 4 bases and 3 bases, in that order; junction bases with no gene match: 6. The CDR3 coding sequence is TGTGCCAGCAGTTACCCGGACAGGAGCTACGAGCAGTACTTC. The encoded protein is CASSYPDRSYEQYF.

The chain joins TRBV3-1 (or the pseudogene TRBV3-2) to TRBJ2-2, with TRBD1 identical over 11 bases. The germline gives CDR1 LGHDT, CDR2 YNNKEL (reference sequence). The CDR3 extends over 20 amino acids. The V segment lost 0 bases and the J segment 0 bases; nucleotides outside the gene matches: 9. CDR3 nucleotides: TGTGCCAGCAGCCAAGAAGTGGACAGGGGGCGTGGGGCGAACACCGGGGAGCTGTTTTTT. Amino acid sequence: CASSQEVDRGRGANTGELFF.

The rearrangement joins TRBV20-1 to TRBJ1-1; maybe TRBD1 (6 bases). The germline gives CDR1 DFQATT, CDR2 SNEGSKA (reference sequence). V was cut by 3 bases and J by 5 bases, with 25 bases left in between. The CDR3 spans 17 residues. The CDR3 region is CSASLGSDWGPGTEAFF. CDR3 nucleotides: TGCAGTGCTAGTTTGGGTTCCGACTGGGGGCCGGGAACTGAAGCTTTCTTT.

This chain connects TRBV10-1 to TRBJ2-3; D unclear. From germline, CDR1 is WNHNN and CDR2 SYGVQD (reference sequence). This CDR3 is 14 amino acids long. The germline V and J ends were trimmed by 5 bases and 1 base, with 10 bases remaining between them. The CDR3 DNA sequence: TGCGCCAGCAGTATCGGGTCAGGCACAGATACGCAGTATTTT. Protein: CASSIGSGTDTQYF.

The chain has TRBV28 and TRBJ1-1; the D is unclear. CDR3 size: 14 residues. Germline CDR1 MDHEN, CDR2 SYDVKM. The ends were cut back, 3 bases at V and 4 bases at J, with 12 bases in the middle. DNA for the CDR3: TGTGCCAGCAGTTTGCCGGGAGTCAGCACTGAAGCTTTCTTT. This encodes CASSLPGVSTEAFF.

By sample fraction, this clone is medium-sized (0.01 to 0.1%). V is TRBV5-6 and J is TRBJ1-1; 9 bases are shared with TRBD1. The CDR3 is 14 amino acids. The J segment lost 1 base and the V segment lost 4 bases, leaving 2 bases of the junction unmatched. Germline V gene data show CDR1 as SGHDT and CDR2 as YYEEEE. This chain's CDR3 is CASSVDRGNTEAFF. The CDR3 DNA reads TGTGCCAGCAGCGTGGACAGGGGGAACACTGAAGCTTTCTTT.

The chain is built from TRBV4-1 and TRBJ1-5; perhaps TRBD1 as D (5 bases). Trimming pared 1 base from V and 0 bases from J, leaving 16 bases between. Germline V gene sequence: CDR1 MGHRA, CDR2 YSYEKL. The CDR3 contains 18 residues. As DNA, the CDR3 is TGCGCCAGCAGCCAAGGCCCCCAGGGTGATTATAGCAATCAGCCCCAGCATTTT. It translates to CASSQGPQGDYSNQPQHF.

The CDR3 region has the DNA TGTGCCAGCAGTTCCCAGTATAATTCACCCCTCCACTTT. Translated, it gives CASSSQYNSPLHF. This chain links TRBV12-3 or TRBV12-4 with TRBJ1-6; no clear D. Trimming removed 4 bases at V and 4 bases at J, with 5 bases between. The CDR3 has 13 residues.

The CDR3 DNA is TGTGCCAGCAGCTTAGCACTAGCGGCCTACGAGCAGTACTTC. It codes for CASSLALAAYEQYF. The chain links TRBV7-2 to TRBJ2-7; 8 bases line up with TRBD2. With 0 bases clipped from V and 2 bases from J, the junction kept 0 bases outside the gene matches. The length of the CDR3 is 14 residues. Germline V gene lookup returns CDR1 SGHTA and CDR2 FQGNSA.

The chain carries TRBV7-2 and TRBJ2-7; the D gene is possibly TRBD1 (6 bases). The CDR3 has 14 amino acids. Between the trimmed V and J ends, which lost 3 bases and 4 bases, there was a span of 13 bases. CDR1 and CDR2 (germline): SGHTA, FQGNSA. CDR3 nucleotides: TGTGCCAGCAGCTTTTCTTCAGGGGAATACGAGCAGTACTTC. Its translation: CASSFSSGEYEQYF. Full variable domain (outside the CDR3, taken from reference TRBV7-2 and TRBJ2-7): GAGVSQSPSNKVTEKGKDVELRCDPISGHTALYWYRQSLGQGLEFLIYFQGNSAPDKSGLPSDRFSAERTGGSVSTLTIQRTQQEDSAVYLCASSFSSGEYEQYFGPGTRLTVT.

This chain connects TRBV5-4 to TRBJ2-2, with D perhaps TRBD2 (6 bases). This CDR3 region has 13 residues. Germline-derived CDR1 and CDR2 are SGHNT and YYREEE (reference sequence). The germline V and J ends were trimmed by 0 bases and 9 bases, with 9 bases remaining between them. This CDR3 reads CASSLEEGRELFF. The CDR3 DNA is TGTGCCAGCAGCTTGGAGGAGGGCCGGGAGCTGTTTTTT.

This chain connects TRBV5-5 to TRBJ1-6, with D maybe TRBD1 (5 bases). In germline, CDR1 is SGHKS, CDR2 YYEKEE (reference sequence). V lost 5 bases and J 0 bases, leaving 15 bases between the germline ends. CDR3 length: 17 residues. The CDR3, as DNA: TGTGCCAGCAGGTCGACAGTTATGAGCTCCTATAATTCACCCCTCCACTTT. This translates into CASRSTVMSSYNSPLHF.

The rearrangement links TRBV5-1 to TRBJ2-7; 7 positions agree with TRBD2. Per the germline V gene, CDR1 is SGHRS and CDR2 is YFSETQ. CDR3 length: 13 residues. The CDR3 sequence is CASSRGSSYEQYF. DNA for the CDR3: TGCGCAAGTTCGCGGGGGAGCTCCTACGAGCAGTACTTC.

Within the sample, this clone is medium-sized. This chain uses TRBV5-5 with TRBJ2-4; 10 bases fit TRBD1. V was pared by 3 bases and J by 7 bases, with 7 bases of the junction left unmatched. The germline CDR1 and CDR2 sequences are SGHKS and YYEKEE (reference sequence). The CDR3 totals 15 residues. CDR3 loop: CASSSETGGWNIQYF. The CDR3 DNA sequence: TGTGCCAGCAGCTCGGAGACAGGGGGCTGGAACATTCAGTACTTC.

The CDR3 here is CASNIPGRIDEPQHF. The CDR3 nucleotides are TGTGCCAGCAACATCCCCGGGAGGATCGATGAGCCCCAGCATTTT. The V gene is TRBV28, the J gene TRBJ1-5; D gene ambiguous. The V end was cut by 7 bases, the J end by 8 bases, with 21 bases between. Germline V gives CDR1 MDHEN, CDR2 SYDVKM. CDR3 size: 15 residues. Full variable domain (missing parts from reference TRBV28 and TRBJ1-5): DVKVTQSSRYLVKRTGEKVFLECVQDMDHENMFWYRQDPGLGLRLIYFSYDVKMKEKGDIPEGYSVSREKKERFSLILESASTNQTSMYLCASNIPGRIDEPQHFGDGTRLSIL.

This clone came up a few times. The J gene is TRBJ2-7, the V gene TRBV21-1; the listed D gene, TRBD2, was not tested against the DNA. TRBV21-1 is listed as a pseudogene. This CDR3 has 13 amino acids. The DNA for the CDR3 is TGTGCCAGCGGGACTGCCGACTCCTACGAGCAGTACTTC. Translating gives CASGTADSYEQYF.

This clone occurred many times. CDR3 DNA: TGTGCCAGCAGCTCGTACCTGACAGGGAACACCGGGGAGCTGTTTTTT. Protein sequence: CASSSYLTGNTGELFF. The rearrangement joins TRBV5-6 to TRBJ2-2; tentatively, D is TRBD1 (6 bases). V was shortened by 3 bases and J by 1 base, with 13 bases between the two germline ends. This CDR3 is 16 amino acids long. In germline, CDR1 is SGHDT, CDR2 YYEEEE.